This T cell receptor beta chain appears in the sequencing data of a study of blood T cells in healthy people across ages. With a J-beta primer mix and a sample-barcoded 5' primer, a second PCR ran about 6 to 11 cycles. Each single sample gave us at least 2.5 million CDR3-containing paired-end reads. TCRdb reprocessed the 5' RACE reads with MiXCR, giving one entry per CDR3 protein. The sample holds about 1.7 million distinct CDR3 sequences, about 30% seen once. There are 17 residues in the CDR3. Per germline, CDR1 SGHNT and CDR2 YENEEA. The germline V and J ends were trimmed by 2 bases and 2 bases, with 17 bases remaining between them. This clonotype is a singleton in its sample.

V is TRBV11-3 and J is TRBJ2-3, with D perhaps assigned TRBD1 or TRBD2 (5 bases each). This receptor was identified in a woman younger than 45 in good health. Sequencing input: blood. In DNA, the CDR3 is TGTGCCAGCAGCTTATCCCCCCCCCGAGGGACCACAGATACGCAGTATTTT. Protein: CASSLSPPRGTTDTQYF.